This T cell receptor (beta chain) was recovered during a study of read filtering for tumor transcriptome and immune sequencing. Study-wide points: Correlation between methods rose after single-read clonotypes were removed.

Molecular barcoded adaptors covering alpha/delta and beta/gamma chains were used on roughly 400 ng RNA. TCRdb processed the reads anew with MiXCR; each CDR3 protein has one entry. In the table there are approximately 150,000 distinct CDR3 sequences, less than 15% of which are singletons. The trim removed 9 bases at V and 0 bases at J, leaving 6 bases unmatched. This CDR3 contains 14 residues. CDR1 and CDR2 from the germline V gene are KGHDR and SFDVKD. Many counts were recorded for this clonotype. The antigen is unknown. This TCR was sampled from a donor over 35 with multiple myeloma. The V call is TRBV24-1, the J call TRBJ2-5, with 7 positions matching TRBD1. The sample consisted of a population of CD138-negative cells sorted from bone marrow. The CDR3 region has the DNA TGTGCCACCGCGCCGACAGGGAACCAAGAGACCCAGTACTTC. Its protein product is CATAPTGNQETQYF.